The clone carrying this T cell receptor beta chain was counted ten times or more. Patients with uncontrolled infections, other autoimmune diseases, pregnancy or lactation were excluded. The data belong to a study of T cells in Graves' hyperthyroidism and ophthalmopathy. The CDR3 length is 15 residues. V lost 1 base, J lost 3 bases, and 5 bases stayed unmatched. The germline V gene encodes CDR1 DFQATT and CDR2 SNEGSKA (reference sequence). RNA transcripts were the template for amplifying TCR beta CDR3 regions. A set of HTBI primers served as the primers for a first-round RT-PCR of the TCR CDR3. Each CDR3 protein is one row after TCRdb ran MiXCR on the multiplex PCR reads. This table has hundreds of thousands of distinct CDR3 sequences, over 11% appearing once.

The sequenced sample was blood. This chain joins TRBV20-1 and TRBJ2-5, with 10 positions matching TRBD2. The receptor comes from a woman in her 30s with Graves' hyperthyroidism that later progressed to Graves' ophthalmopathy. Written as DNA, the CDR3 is TGCAGTGCTAGAGTCCTACTAGCGGGGAAAGAGACCCAGTACTTC. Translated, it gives CSARVLLAGKETQYF.